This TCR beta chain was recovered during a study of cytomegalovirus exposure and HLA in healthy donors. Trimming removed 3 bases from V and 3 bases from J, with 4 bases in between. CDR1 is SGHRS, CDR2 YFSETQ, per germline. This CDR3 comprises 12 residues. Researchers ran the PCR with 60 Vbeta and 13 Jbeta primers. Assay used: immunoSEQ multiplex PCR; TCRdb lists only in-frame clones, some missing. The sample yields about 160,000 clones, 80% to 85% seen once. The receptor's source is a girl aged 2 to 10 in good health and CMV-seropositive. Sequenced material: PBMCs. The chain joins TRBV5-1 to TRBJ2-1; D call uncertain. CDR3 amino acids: CASSYNYNEQFF. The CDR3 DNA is TGCGCCAGCAGCTACAACTACAATGAGCAGTTCTTC.